A selection of T cell receptor beta chains follows, all from one sample in a study of T cell repertoires in cytomegalovirus infection. Their antigens remain unidentified. TCRdb re-called the reads through MiXCR, storing one row per CDR3 protein. The sample consists of some 920,000 distinct CDR3 sequences, roughly 30% of them appearing once. The source material was cultured CD8+ T cells from PBMCs, sampled from culture after CMV antigen stimulation. These TCRs come from a human donor in good health (CMV status not recorded). Some clones in this sample may be carry-over from other donors' samples. Both conserved end residues are part of each CDR3. D genes are given only for firm matches. Part of the rows lack a size; the others show once, few, many or a class for expanded clones.

v_call	clone_size	d_call	j_call	cdr3_aa	cdr3_nt
TRBV4-1	few	-	TRBJ2-7	CASSQDRGIRQQYF	TGCGCCAGCAGCCAAGACCGGGGGATCCGACAACAGTACTTC
TRBV10-3	few	-	TRBJ2-3	CAISESEWLSTDTQYF	TGTGCCATCAGTGAGTCGGAATGGTTAAGCACAGATACGCAGTATTTT
TRBV12-3/TRBV12-4	-	-	TRBJ2-6	CASSLTHQIHSGANVLTF	TGTGCCAGCAGTTTAACCCACCAGATACACTCTGGGGCCAACGTCCTGACTTTC
TRBV5-5	-	-	TRBJ1-4	CASSSWWGVESEKLFF	TGTGCCAGCAGTAGCTGGTGGGGGGTAGAAAGTGAAAAACTGTTTTTT
TRBV7-2	-	TRBD1	TRBJ2-5	CASSLWTGQNQYF	TGTGCCAGCAGCTTGTGGACAGGTCAAAACCAGTACTTC
TRBV5-4	few	TRBD2	TRBJ2-2	CASSLLSGGPGTGELFF	TGTGCCAGCAGCTTGTTGTCGGGGGGGCCGGGCACCGGGGAGCTGTTTTTT
TRBV7-6	-	-	TRBJ1-1	CASSMGDVGLWF	TGTGCCAGCAGCATGGGGGACGTCGGGCTTTGGTTT
TRBV9	-	-	TRBJ2-5	CVSSPPRVETQYF	TGTGTCAGCAGCCCCCCCCGGGTCGAGACCCAGTACTTC
TRBV6-2/TRBV6-3	few	-	TRBJ1-1	CASSYGLQTMNTEAFF	TGTGCCAGCAGTTACGGGCTTCAGACAATGAACACTGAAGCTTTCTTT
TRBV6-6	-	TRBD2	TRBJ2-3	CASSYSLQLAGREDTQYF	TGTGCCAGCAGTTACTCGCTTCAACTAGCGGGGAGGGAAGATACGCAGTATTTT
TRBV7-6	-	-	TRBJ1-2	CASDPLEGRLDGYTF	TGTGCCAGCGACCCCCTAGAGGGCAGGTTGGACGGCTACACCTTC
TRBV6-1	-	TRBD2	TRBJ2-3	CASSEGIAGGFRIDTQYF	TGTGCCAGCAGTGAAGGGATAGCGGGGGGTTTCCGGATAGATACGCAGTATTTT
TRBV12-3/TRBV12-4	few	TRBD1	TRBJ1-1	CASRGTGVFAEAFF	TGTGCCAGCAGAGGGACAGGGGTGTTCGCTGAAGCTTTCTTT
TRBV6-8	-	-	TRBJ1-1	CASSYKGRIEAFF	TGTGCCAGCAGTTATAAGGGACGGATTGAAGCTTTCTTT
TRBV7-9	-	TRBD1	TRBJ2-3	CASSPGTGRLTDTQYF	TGTGCCAGCAGCCCCGGGACAGGGAGGTTGACAGATACGCAGTATTTT
TRBV5-6	-	-	TRBJ1-1	CASSFNVGWSEAFF	TGTGCCAGCAGCTTCAACGTAGGGTGGTCTGAAGCTTTCTTT
TRBV15	-	TRBD1	TRBJ2-1	CATSSTGASSYNEQFF	TGTGCCACCAGCAGTACAGGGGCGAGCTCCTACAATGAGCAGTTCTTC
TRBV29-1	few	TRBD2	TRBJ2-1	CSVLGLAGPYNEQFF	TGCAGCGTTTTGGGACTAGCGGGGCCCTACAATGAGCAGTTCTTC
TRBV12-3/TRBV12-4	many	TRBD1	TRBJ1-1	CASSRDPGGGSLAFF	TGTGCCAGCAGTCGAGACCCAGGGGGGGGTTCTTTAGCTTTCTTT
TRBV29-1	-	TRBD2	TRBJ2-5	CLGLAGNGKTQYF	TGCCTTGGACTAGCGGGGAATGGGAAGACCCAGTACTTC
TRBV5-1	few	TRBD1	TRBJ2-1	CASSGTGALSEQFF	TGCGCCAGCAGCGGAACAGGGGCGTTAAGCGAGCAGTTCTTC
TRBV12-5	-	-	TRBJ2-7	CASGSLFEQYF	TGTGCTAGTGGTTCCCTGTTCGAGCAGTACTTC
TRBV6-2/TRBV6-3	-	TRBD1	TRBJ1-1	CASSSKTGMGTEAFF	TGTGCCAGCAGTTCTAAGACAGGGATGGGGACTGAAGCTTTCTTT
TRBV7-6	-	-	TRBJ2-5	CASSPDLPETQYF	TGTGCCAGCAGCCCGGACCTGCCAGAGACCCAGTACTTC
TRBV6-8	few	-	TRBJ1-1	CANSPRTLNTEAFF	TGTGCCAACAGTCCCAGGACCTTGAACACTGAAGCTTTCTTT